Following are 3 T cell receptor beta chains from one sample sequenced in a study of T cell responses to AZD1222 COVID-19 vaccine. Generated by immunoSEQ multiplex PCR, the TCRdb table keeps only in-frame clones and is missing some. The table includes around 100,000 clones, roughly 86% detected once. Sequenced here: peripheral blood, sampled on day 0 of MenACWY control vaccination. These receptors all stem from an adult in good health.

Written as DNA, the CDR3 is TGTGCTAGTGGTGCCCTGGGACAGGGGAATACTGGAAACACCATATATTTT. It specifies CASGALGQGNTGNTIYF. The genes are TRBV12-5 and TRBJ1-3; the match to TRBD1 covers 10 bases. The trim removed 5 bases at V and 2 bases at J, leaving 9 bases unmatched. The CDR3 sequence is 17 residues long. Germline CDR1 LGHNT, CDR2 FRNRAP.

The CDR3 nucleotides are TGTGCCAGCACCGTGGACAGGGAATTTAATGAGCAGTTCTTC. Translation: CASTVDREFNEQFF. The genes are TRBV18 and TRBJ2-1; 8 nucleotides match TRBD1. Per the germline V gene, CDR1 is KGHSH and CDR2 is LQKENI. There are 14 residues in the CDR3. V shed 8 bases and J 7 bases; nucleotides not matched to a gene: 10.

This chain joins TRBV5-1 and TRBJ1-1, with 8 bases aligning to TRBD1. V lost 7 bases to trimming and J lost 6 bases; unmatched junction nucleotides: 2. Germline loops: CDR1 SGHRS, CDR2 YFSETQ. The CDR3 spans 11 residues. CDR3 DNA: TGCGCCAGCCAACAGGGGGCTGAAGCTTTCTTT. Translation: CASQQGAEAFF.